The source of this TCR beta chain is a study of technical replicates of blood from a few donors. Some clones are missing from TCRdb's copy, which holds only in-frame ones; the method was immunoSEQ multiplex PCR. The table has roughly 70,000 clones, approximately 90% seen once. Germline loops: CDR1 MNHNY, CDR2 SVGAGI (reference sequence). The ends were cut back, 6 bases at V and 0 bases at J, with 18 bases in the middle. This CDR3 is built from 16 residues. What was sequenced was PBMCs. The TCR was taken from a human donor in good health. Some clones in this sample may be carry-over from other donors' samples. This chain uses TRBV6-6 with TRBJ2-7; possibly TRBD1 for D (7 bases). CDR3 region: CASSGPQGGSSYEQYF. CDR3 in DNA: TGTGCCAGCAGCGGACCTCAGGGGGGAAGCTCCTACGAGCAGTACTTC.